A single T cell receptor (beta chain) is shown here with its context. Its specificity is not known. This entry belongs to a study of shared clonotypes between healthy human individuals. Study-level results: Though the depth was large, rarefaction showed that sorted-subset sequencing was incomplete. With four donors compared, 4% to 5% of naive CD4 clonotypes were shared.

Profiling relied on immunoSEQ multiplex PCR, and the TCRdb table lists in-frame clones only, not all of them. The table includes about 2 million clones, 85% to 95% detected once. Donors, without exception, were Caucasian adults residing in Nashville, Tennessee. The sample consisted of naive CD4+ T cells sorted from blood. Subset in this sample: CD45RA+ positively selected. This TCR derives from a man aged 18 to 29 in good health.

This CDR3 reads CASRRSTNEKLFF. In nucleotides, the CDR3 is TGTGCCAGCAGAAGGAGTACTAATGAAAAACTGTTTTTT. V is TRBV28 and J is TRBJ1-4, with D uncertain. Germline loops: CDR1 MDHEN, CDR2 SYDVKM. The CDR3 runs to 13 residues. The V end was cut by 6 bases, the J end by 2 bases, with 7 bases between.